A single count supports the clone carrying this T cell receptor (beta chain). Its specificity is not known. A much larger clone lies one base from this, so it may be a read error. These data are taken from a study of T-cell reconstitution after alpha-beta-depleted transplantation in children. General study points: When one year had passed after transplant, most T-cell counts and diversity came from newly produced T cells. Surviving recipient T cells and thymic progenitors accounted for the high day-60 TCRbeta diversity observed in some patients. About two months after transplant, alpha-beta T cells reportedly came from several hundred expanded graft clones.

Preparation of the TCRbeta library involved a method that used unique molecular identifiers. TCRdb reprocessed the PCR reads via MiXCR and lists one record per CDR3 protein. The sample comprises approximately 300,000 distinct CDR3 sequences, 9.5% to 13% of which are singletons, and around 24% rests with the top ten. The clonotype was recovered from a male patient aged 2-15 years who had a stem cell transplant for chronic granulomatous disease, so the T cells may come from the graft donor. This specimen was peripheral blood, taken 180 days after TCRalphabeta/CD19-depleted stem cell transplant.

CDR3 bases: TGCAGTGCTAGAGTCGGTGACCGGGAGAGAGGTGAGACCCAGTACTTC. Amino acid sequence: CSARVGDRERGETQYF. This chain links TRBV20-1 with TRBJ2-5; maybe TRBD2 (6 bases). This CDR3 has 16 residues. Trimming cost V 1 base and J 5 bases, with 20 bases left between them. CDR1 and CDR2 from the germline V gene are DFQATT and SNEGSKA (reference sequence).